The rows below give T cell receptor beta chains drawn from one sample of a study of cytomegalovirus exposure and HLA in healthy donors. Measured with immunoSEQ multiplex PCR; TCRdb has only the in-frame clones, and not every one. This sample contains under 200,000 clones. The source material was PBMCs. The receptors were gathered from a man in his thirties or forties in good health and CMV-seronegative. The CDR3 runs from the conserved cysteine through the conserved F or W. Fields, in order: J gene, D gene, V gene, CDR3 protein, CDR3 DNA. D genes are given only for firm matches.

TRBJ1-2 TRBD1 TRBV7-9 CASSSGTGFLYGYTF TGTGCCAGCAGCTCGGGGACAGGTTTCCTCTATGGCTACACCTTC
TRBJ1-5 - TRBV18 CASSPQVPGGNQPQHF TGTGCCAGCTCACCACAGGTCCCGGGGGGCAATCAGCCCCAGCATTTT
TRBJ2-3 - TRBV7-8 CASSSPRGTDTQYF TGTGCCAGCAGCTCCCCCAGGGGCACAGATACGCAGTATTTT
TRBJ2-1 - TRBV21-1 CASSKKCAGSSYNEQFF TGTGCCAGCAGCAAAAAGTGCGCGGGGAGTTCCTACAATGAGCAGTTCTTC
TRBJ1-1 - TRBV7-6 CASSLTGTNTEAFF TGTGCCAGCAGCTTAACAGGAACCAACACTGAAGCTTTCTTT
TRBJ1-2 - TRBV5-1 CASSLGREVHGYTF TGCGCCAGCAGCTTGGGCAGGGAAGTCCATGGCTACACCTTC
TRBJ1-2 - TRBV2 CASSDPGGTPGGYTF TGTGCCAGCAGTGACCCCGGGGGGACCCCCGGCGGCTACACCTTC
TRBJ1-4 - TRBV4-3 CASSPQGGYGNEKLFF TGCGCCAGCAGCCCTCAGGGAGGCTATGGTAATGAAAAACTGTTTTTT
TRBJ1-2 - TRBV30 CAWSLLARYTF TGTGCCTGGAGCCTCCTAGCCCGCTACACCTTC
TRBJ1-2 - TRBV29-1 CSVESFGGYGYTF TGCAGCGTTGAATCGTTTGGGGGGTATGGCTACACCTTC
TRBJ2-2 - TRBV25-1 CASSEPMGRALGGELFF TGTGCCAGCAGTGAGCCCATGGGGCGTGCCCTCGGGGGGGAGCTGTTTTTT
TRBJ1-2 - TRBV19 CASSIGQMYGYTF TGTGCCAGTAGTATTGGGCAGATGTATGGCTACACCTTC
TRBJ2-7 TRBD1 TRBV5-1 CASSLEDRDGEQYF TGCGCCAGCAGCTTGGAAGACAGGGACGGCGAGCAGTACTTC
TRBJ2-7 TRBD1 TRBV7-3 CASSSRQGSYEQYF TGTGCCAGCAGCTCCCGACAGGGGAGTTACGAGCAGTACTTC
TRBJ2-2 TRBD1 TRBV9 CASSVTGGGFGELFF TGTGCCAGCAGCGTGACAGGGGGCGGATTCGGGGAGCTGTTTTTT
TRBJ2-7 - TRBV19 CASSIGGGASAEQYF TGTGCCAGTAGTATAGGAGGAGGGGCCTCGGCCGAGCAGTACTTC
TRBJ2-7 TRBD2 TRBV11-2 CASRPGLAGVQQYF TGTGCCAGCAGGCCGGGACTAGCGGGAGTCCAGCAGTACTTC
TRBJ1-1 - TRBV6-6 CASNKPNTEAFF TGTGCCAGCAACAAACCGAACACTGAAGCTTTCTTT
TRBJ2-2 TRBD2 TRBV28 CASSRIGGTGELFF TGTGCCAGCAGCCGTATCGGGGGGACCGGGGAGCTGTTTTTT
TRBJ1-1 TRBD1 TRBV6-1 CASTLTGEGTEAFF TGTGCCAGCACTCTGACAGGGGAGGGCACTGAAGCTTTCTTT
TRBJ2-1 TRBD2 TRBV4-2 CASSSSSGLAGDNEQFF TGTGCCAGCAGCTCGTCGTCGGGACTAGCGGGAGACAATGAGCAGTTCTTC
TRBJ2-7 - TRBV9 CASSVEARGREQYF TGTGCCAGCAGCGTAGAGGCCAGGGGCCGCGAGCAGTACTTC
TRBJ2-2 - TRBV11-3 CASSLRLENTGELFF TGTGCCAGCAGCTTAAGACTAGAGAACACCGGGGAGCTGTTTTTT
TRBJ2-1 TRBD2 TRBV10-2 CASSSRGLAGGPAYNEQFF TGCGCCAGCAGTTCTCGGGGACTAGCGGGGGGGCCAGCCTACAATGAGCAGTTCTTC
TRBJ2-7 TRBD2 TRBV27 CASSRGGVYTYEQYF TGTGCCAGCAGTAGGGGAGGGGTCTACACCTACGAGCAGTACTTC
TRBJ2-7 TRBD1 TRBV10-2 CASSDPQGSSYEQYF TGCGCCAGCAGTGATCCACAGGGGAGCTCCTACGAGCAGTACTTC
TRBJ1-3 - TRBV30 CAWTPGGVGNTIYF TGTGCCTGGACACCTGGAGGGGTAGGAAACACCATATATTTT
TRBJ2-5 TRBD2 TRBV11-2 CASSLLAGLAGEETQYF TGTGCCAGCAGCTTATTGGCCGGACTAGCAGGAGAGGAGACCCAGTACTTC
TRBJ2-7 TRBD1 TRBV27 CASSYGDREIYEQYF TGTGCCAGCAGTTACGGGGACAGAGAAATTTATGAGCAGTACTTC
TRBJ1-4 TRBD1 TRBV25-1 CASSDPGQGREKLFF TGTGCCAGCAGTGATCCCGGACAGGGAAGGGAAAAACTGTTTTTT
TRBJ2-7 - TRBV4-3 CASSPSGTGRYEQYF TGCGCCAGCAGCCCCAGCGGGACAGGTCGATACGAGCAGTACTTC
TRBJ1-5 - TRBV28 CASSPGKMSNQPQHF TGTGCCAGCAGTCCAGGGAAAATGAGCAATCAGCCCCAGCATTTT
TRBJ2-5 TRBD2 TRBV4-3 CASSQVSGGAGETQYF TGCGCCAGCAGCCAAGTCAGCGGGGGGGCCGGAGAGACCCAGTACTTC
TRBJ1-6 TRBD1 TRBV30 CAWSAVTGLLGRSPLHF TGTGCCTGGAGTGCTGTGACAGGGCTTTTAGGACGCTCACCCCTCCACTTT
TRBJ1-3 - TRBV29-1 CSVESGTGGNTIYF TGCAGCGTTGAATCTGGTACAGGGGGAAACACCATATATTTT
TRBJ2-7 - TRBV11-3 CASSSLGSRTYEQYF TGTGCCAGCAGCTCCCTGGGCAGCCGAACCTACGAGCAGTACTTC
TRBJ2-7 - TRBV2 CASSATPLGEQYF TGTGCCAGCAGCGCCACCCCCCTAGGCGAGCAGTACTTC
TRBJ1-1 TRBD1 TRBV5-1 CASSSRQGSSPNTEAFF TGCGCCAGCAGCTCTAGACAGGGGTCATCGCCGAACACTGAAGCTTTCTTT
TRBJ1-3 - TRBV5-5 CASSPSGGLFRNTIYF TGTGCCAGCAGCCCAAGCGGGGGGCTATTTCGAAACACCATATATTTT
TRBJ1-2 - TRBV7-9 CASSLVGLPYGYTF TGTGCCAGCAGCTTAGTAGGACTGCCGTATGGCTACACCTTC
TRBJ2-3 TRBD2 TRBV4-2 CASSQEASGGAVDTQYF TGTGCCAGCAGCCAAGAGGCTAGCGGGGGGGCGGTAGATACGCAGTATTTT